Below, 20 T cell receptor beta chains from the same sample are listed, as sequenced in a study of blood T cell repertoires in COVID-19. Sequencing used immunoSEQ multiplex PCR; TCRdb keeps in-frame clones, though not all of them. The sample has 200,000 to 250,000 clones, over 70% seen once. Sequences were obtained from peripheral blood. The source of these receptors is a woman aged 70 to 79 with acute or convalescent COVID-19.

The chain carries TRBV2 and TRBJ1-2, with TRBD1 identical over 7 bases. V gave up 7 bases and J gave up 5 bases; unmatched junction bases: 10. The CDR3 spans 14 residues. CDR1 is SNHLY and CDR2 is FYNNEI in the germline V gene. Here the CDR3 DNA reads TGTGCCAGCACAGAGCAGGGGGTAGGGTATGGCTACACCTTC. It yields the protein CASTEQGVGYGYTF.

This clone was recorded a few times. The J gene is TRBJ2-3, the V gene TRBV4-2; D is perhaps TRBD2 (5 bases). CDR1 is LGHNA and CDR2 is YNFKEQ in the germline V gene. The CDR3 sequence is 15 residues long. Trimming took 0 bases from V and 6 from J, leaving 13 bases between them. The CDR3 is CASSQDRVASDTQYF. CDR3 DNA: TGTGCCAGCAGCCAAGATCGAGTAGCTAGCGATACGCAGTATTTT.

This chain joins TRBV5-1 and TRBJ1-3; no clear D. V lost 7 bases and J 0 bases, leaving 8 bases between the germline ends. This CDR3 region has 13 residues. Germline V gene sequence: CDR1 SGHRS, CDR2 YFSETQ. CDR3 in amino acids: CASSEFSGNTIYF. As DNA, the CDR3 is TGCGCCAGCTCGGAGTTCTCTGGAAACACCATATATTTT.

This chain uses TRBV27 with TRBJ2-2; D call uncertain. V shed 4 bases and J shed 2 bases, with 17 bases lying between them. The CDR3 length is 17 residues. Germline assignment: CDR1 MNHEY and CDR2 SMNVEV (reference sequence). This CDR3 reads CASSSGTATTNTGELFF. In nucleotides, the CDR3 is TGTGCCAGCAGTTCAGGCACCGCGACAACAAACACCGGGGAGCTGTTTTTT.

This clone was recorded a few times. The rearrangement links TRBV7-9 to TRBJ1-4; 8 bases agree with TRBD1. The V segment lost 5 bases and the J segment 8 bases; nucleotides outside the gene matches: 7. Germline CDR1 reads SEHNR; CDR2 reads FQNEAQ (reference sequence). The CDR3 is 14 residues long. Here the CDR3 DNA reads TGTGCCAGCAGCCTAGAGGGGACAGGAGAAAAACTGTTTTTT. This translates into CASSLEGTGEKLFF.

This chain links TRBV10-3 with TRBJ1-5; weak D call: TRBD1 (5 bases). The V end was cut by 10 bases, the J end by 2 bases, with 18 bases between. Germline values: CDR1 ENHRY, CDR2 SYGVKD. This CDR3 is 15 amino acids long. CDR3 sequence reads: CASSGTGGGNQPQHF. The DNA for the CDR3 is TGTGCCAGTTCAGGGACGGGAGGCGGCAATCAGCCCCAGCATTTT.

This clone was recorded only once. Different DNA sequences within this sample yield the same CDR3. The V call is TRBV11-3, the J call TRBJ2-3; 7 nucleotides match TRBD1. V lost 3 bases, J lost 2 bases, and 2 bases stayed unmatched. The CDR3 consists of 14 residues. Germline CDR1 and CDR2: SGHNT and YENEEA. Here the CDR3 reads CASSLGQNTDTQYF. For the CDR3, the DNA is TGTGCCAGCAGCTTGGGACAGAACACAGATACGCAGTATTTT.

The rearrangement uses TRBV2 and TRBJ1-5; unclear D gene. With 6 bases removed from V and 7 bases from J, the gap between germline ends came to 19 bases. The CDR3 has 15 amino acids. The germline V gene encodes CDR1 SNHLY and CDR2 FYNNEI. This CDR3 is CASSPDRVPGQPQHF. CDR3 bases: TGTGCCAGCAGCCCGGACCGCGTACCGGGGCAGCCCCAGCATTTT.

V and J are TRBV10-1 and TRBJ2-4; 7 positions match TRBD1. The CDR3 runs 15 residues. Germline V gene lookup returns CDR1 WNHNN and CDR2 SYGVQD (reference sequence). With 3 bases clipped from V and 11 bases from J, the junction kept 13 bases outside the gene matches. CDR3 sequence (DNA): TGCGCCAGCAGTGACCCCGGGACAGAGTACAGGGTTCAGTACTTC. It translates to CASSDPGTEYRVQYF.

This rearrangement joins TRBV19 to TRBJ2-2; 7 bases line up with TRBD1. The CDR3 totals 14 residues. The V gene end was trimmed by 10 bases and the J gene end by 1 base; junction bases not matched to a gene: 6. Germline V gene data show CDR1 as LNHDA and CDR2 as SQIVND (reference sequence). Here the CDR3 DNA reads TGTGCCATTGGGAACAGGGGGAACACCGGGGAGCTGTTTTTT. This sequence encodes CAIGNRGNTGELFF.

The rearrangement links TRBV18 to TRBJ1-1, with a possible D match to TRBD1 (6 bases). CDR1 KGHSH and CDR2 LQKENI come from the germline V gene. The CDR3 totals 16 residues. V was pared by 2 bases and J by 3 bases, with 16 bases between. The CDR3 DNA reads TGTGCCAGCTCACCATCAACGAGGGGGTCGGACACTGAAGCTTTCTTT. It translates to CASSPSTRGSDTEAFF.

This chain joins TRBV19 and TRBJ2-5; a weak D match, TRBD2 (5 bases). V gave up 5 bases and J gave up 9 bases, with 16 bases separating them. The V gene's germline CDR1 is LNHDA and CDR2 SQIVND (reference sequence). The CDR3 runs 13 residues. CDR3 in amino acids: CASSEAPEAAQYF. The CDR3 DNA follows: TGTGCCAGTAGTGAGGCTCCGGAGGCGGCCCAGTACTTC.

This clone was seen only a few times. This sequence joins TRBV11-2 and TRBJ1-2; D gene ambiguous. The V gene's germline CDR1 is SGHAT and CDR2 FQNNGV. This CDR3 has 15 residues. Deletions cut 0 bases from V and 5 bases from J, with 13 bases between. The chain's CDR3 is CASSLDGSVLYGYTF. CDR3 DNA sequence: TGTGCCAGCAGCTTAGATGGCAGCGTTCTTTATGGCTACACCTTC.

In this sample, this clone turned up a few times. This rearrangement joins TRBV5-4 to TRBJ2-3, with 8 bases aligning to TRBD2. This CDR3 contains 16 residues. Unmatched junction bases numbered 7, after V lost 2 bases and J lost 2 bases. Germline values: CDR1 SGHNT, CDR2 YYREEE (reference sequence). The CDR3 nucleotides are TGTGCCAGCAGCTTTGCCGGGACTAGAACCACAGATACGCAGTATTTT. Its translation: CASSFAGTRTTDTQYF.

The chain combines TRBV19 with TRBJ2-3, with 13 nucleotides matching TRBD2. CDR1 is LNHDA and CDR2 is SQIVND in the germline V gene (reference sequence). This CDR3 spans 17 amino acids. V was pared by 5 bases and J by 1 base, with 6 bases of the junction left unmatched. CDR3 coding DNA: TGTGCCAGTAGTGGCCGGACTAGCGGGGGCCGCACAGATACGCAGTATTTT. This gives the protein CASSGRTSGGRTDTQYF.

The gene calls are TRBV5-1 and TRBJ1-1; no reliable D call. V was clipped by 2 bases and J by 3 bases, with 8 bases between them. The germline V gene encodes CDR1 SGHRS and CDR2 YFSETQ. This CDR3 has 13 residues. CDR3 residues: CASSFNGDTEAFF. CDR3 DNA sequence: TGCGCCAGCAGCTTTAACGGGGACACTGAAGCTTTCTTT. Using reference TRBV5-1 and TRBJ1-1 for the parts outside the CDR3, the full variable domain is KAGVTQTPRYLIKTRGQQVTLSCSPISGHRSVSWYQQTPGQGLQFLFEYFSETQRNKGNFPGRFSGRQFSNSRSEMNVSTLELGDSALYLCASSFNGDTEAFFGQGTRLTVV.

The CDR3: CASSNDRGDQPQHF. The CDR3 DNA is TGTGCCAGCAGTAATGACAGGGGTGATCAGCCCCAGCATTTT. J is TRBJ1-5 and V is TRBV6-5; 8 nucleotides agree with TRBD1. Germline values: CDR1 MNHEY, CDR2 SVGAGI. CDR3 length equals 14 residues. Trimming cost V 5 bases and J 5 bases; bases outside gene matches: 5.

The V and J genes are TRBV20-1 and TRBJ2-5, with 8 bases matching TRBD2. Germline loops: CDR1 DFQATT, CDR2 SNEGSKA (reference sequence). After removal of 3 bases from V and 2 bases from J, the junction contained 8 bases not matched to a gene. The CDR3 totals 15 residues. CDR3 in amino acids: CSASTGGGTQETQYF. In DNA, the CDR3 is TGCAGTGCTAGTACCGGGGGGGGTACACAAGAGACCCAGTACTTC.

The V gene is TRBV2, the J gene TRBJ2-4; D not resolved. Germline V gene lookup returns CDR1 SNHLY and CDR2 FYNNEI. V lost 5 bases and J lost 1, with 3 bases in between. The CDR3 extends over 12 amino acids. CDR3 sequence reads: CASSQAKNIQYF. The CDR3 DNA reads TGTGCCAGCAGTCAGGCCAAAAACATTCAGTACTTC.

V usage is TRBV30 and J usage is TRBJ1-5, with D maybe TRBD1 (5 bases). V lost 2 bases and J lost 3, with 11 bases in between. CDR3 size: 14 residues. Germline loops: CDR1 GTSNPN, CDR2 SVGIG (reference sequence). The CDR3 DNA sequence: TGTGCCTGGAGTTCCCTGACAGTCAATCAGCCCCAGCATTTT. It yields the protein CAWSSLTVNQPQHF. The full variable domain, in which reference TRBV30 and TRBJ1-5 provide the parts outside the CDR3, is SQTIHQWPATLVQPVGSPLSLECTVEGTSNPNLYWYRQAAGRGLQLLFYSVGIGQISSEVPQNLSASRPQDRQFILSSKKLLLSDSGFYLCAWSSLTVNQPQHFGDGTRLSIL.